These T cell receptor beta chains were read from a single sample in a study of shared clonotypes between healthy human individuals. Assay: immunoSEQ multiplex PCR; the TCRdb copy retains only in-frame clones and omits some. The sample records a few million clones, approximately 94% being singletons. Sequenced: naive CD4+ T cells sorted from blood. The receptors were gathered from a man aged 18 to 29 in good health. Each CDR3 is given with its conserved first and last residue. A D gene is named only where the DNA matches it firmly. Not all rows give a size; the values are once, few, many and, for expanded clones, a class.

J: TRBJ2-2
size: -
D: TRBD2
V: TRBV19
CDR3: CASSGLAGNTGELFF
DNA: TGTGCCAGTAGCGGACTAGCGGGGAACACCGGGGAGCTGTTTTTT

J: TRBJ1-4
size: -
D: TRBD1
V: TRBV5-4
CDR3: CASSRGQGGDEKLFF
DNA: TGTGCCAGCAGCAGGGGACAGGGAGGTGATGAAAAACTGTTTTTT

J: TRBJ2-2
size: -
D: TRBD2
V: TRBV5-1
CDR3: CASSLGRLAGAGELFF
DNA: TGCGCCAGCAGCTTGGGGAGACTAGCGGGAGCCGGAGAGCTGTTTTTT

J: TRBJ1-2
size: -
D: -
V: TRBV28
CDR3: CASRDSSSYGYTF
DNA: TGTGCCAGCAGGGACAGCTCCAGCTATGGCTACACCTTC

J: TRBJ1-6
size: -
D: -
V: TRBV12-5
CDR3: CASGLDAGTPLHF
DNA: TGTGCTAGTGGTTTGGATGCGGGCACACCCCTCCACTTT

J: TRBJ1-4
size: -
D: -
V: TRBV27
CDR3: CASSARANEKLFF
DNA: TGTGCCAGCAGTGCCAGGGCTAATGAAAAACTGTTTTTT

J: TRBJ1-2
size: -
D: TRBD1
V: TRBV19
CDR3: CASSIRTWGQGPYGYTF
DNA: TGTGCCAGTAGTATTCGGACCTGGGGACAGGGACCCTATGGCTACACCTTC

J: TRBJ2-3
size: once
D: -
V: TRBV5-1
CDR3: CASSLDQATRTDTQYF
DNA: TGCGCCAGCAGCTTGGACCAGGCAACTCGCACAGATACGCAGTATTTT

J: TRBJ1-2
size: -
D: -
V: TRBV6-1
CDR3: CATWGLYLGDTF
DNA: TGTGCCACCTGGGGACTTTACCTCGGCGACACCTTC

J: TRBJ2-2
size: -
D: TRBD1
V: TRBV7-9
CDR3: CASSKGQGSATGELFF
DNA: TGTGCCAGCAGCAAGGGACAGGGAAGTGCCACCGGGGAGCTGTTTTTT

J: TRBJ2-7
size: -
D: -
V: TRBV6-5
CDR3: CASSYSGKSYEQYF
DNA: TGTGCCAGCAGTTACTCGGGGAAATCCTACGAGCAGTACTTC

J: TRBJ2-1
size: -
D: TRBD1
V: TRBV2
CDR3: CASRDGQGAGNEQFF
DNA: TGTGCCAGCAGGGACGGACAGGGGGCTGGAAATGAGCAGTTCTTC

J: TRBJ2-3
size: -
D: -
V: TRBV20-1
CDR3: CSAGTDTQYF
DNA: TGCAGTGCAGGCACAGATACGCAGTATTTT

J: TRBJ1-1
size: -
D: -
V: TRBV30
CDR3: CAWSAGVEAFF
DNA: TGTGCCTGGAGTGCAGGGGTTGAAGCTTTCTTT

J: TRBJ2-5
size: -
D: -
V: TRBV18
CDR3: CASSPPEGLQETQYF
DNA: TGTGCCAGCTCACCCCCAGAAGGCCTCCAAGAGACCCAGTACTTC

J: TRBJ1-2
size: -
D: -
V: TRBV9
CDR3: CASSVDMGYGYTF
DNA: TGTGCCAGCAGCGTAGACATGGGTTATGGCTACACCTTC

J: TRBJ2-1
size: -
D: -
V: TRBV11-3
CDR3: CASSLDKGSGEQFF
DNA: TGTGCCAGCAGCTTAGATAAAGGCTCGGGGGAGCAGTTCTTC

J: TRBJ2-7
size: -
D: -
V: TRBV6-1
CDR3: CASSEKGAGVGYEQYF
DNA: TGTGCCAGCAGTGAAAAAGGGGCAGGGGTCGGCTACGAGCAGTACTTC

J: TRBJ2-2
size: once
D: TRBD1
V: TRBV5-1
CDR3: CASSGRTGVNTGELFF
DNA: TGCGCCAGCAGCGGGAGGACAGGGGTGAACACCGGGGAGCTGTTTTTT

J: TRBJ1-4
size: -
D: -
V: TRBV30
CDR3: CAWSNEKLFF
DNA: TGTGCCTGGTCTAATGAAAAACTGTTTTTT

J: TRBJ2-1
size: -
D: TRBD2
V: TRBV11-2
CDR3: CASSPSGGVWNEQFF
DNA: TGTGCCAGCAGCCCTAGCGGGGGGGTTTGGAATGAGCAGTTCTTC

J: TRBJ2-7
size: -
D: -
V: TRBV30
CDR3: CAWSSSFYEQYF
DNA: TGTGCCTGGAGCTCCTCCTTCTACGAGCAGTACTTC

J: TRBJ2-7
size: -
D: TRBD1
V: TRBV18
CDR3: CASSPGVIGTGSSYEQYF
DNA: TGTGCCAGCTCACCAGGGGTAATTGGGACAGGGAGCTCCTACGAGCAGTACTTC

J: TRBJ2-5
size: -
D: TRBD2
V: TRBV11-3
CDR3: CASSPGTSGETQYF
DNA: TGTGCCAGCAGCCCCGGGACTAGCGGCGAGACCCAGTACTTC

J: TRBJ1-1
size: -
D: -
V: TRBV18
CDR3: CASSPPGTINTEAFF
DNA: TGTGCCAGCTCACCACCCGGGACTATTAACACTGAAGCTTTCTTT

J: TRBJ1-2
size: -
D: -
V: TRBV28
CDR3: CASSSAGPKGHGYTF
DNA: TGTGCCAGCAGCTCCGCCGGGCCGAAAGGACATGGCTACACCTTC

J: TRBJ1-6
size: -
D: TRBD1
V: TRBV7-2
CDR3: CASSSYPGQGAVGSPLHF
DNA: TGTGCCAGCAGCTCCTACCCGGGACAGGGGGCGGTTGGTTCACCCCTCCACTTT

J: TRBJ2-7
size: -
D: -
V: TRBV15
CDR3: CATSRDKLAGSSYEQYF
DNA: TGTGCCACCAGCAGAGATAAATTGGCAGGGAGCTCCTACGAGCAGTACTTC

J: TRBJ1-2
size: once
D: -
V: TRBV5-6
CDR3: CASSHLEQGLVGPNYGYTF
DNA: TGTGCCAGCAGCCACTTAGAGCAGGGGTTGGTTGGGCCTAACTATGGCTACACCTTC

J: TRBJ1-3
size: -
D: -
V: TRBV6-5
CDR3: CASSQGNPGNTIYF
DNA: TGTGCCAGCAGTCAGGGCAATCCCGGAAACACCATATATTTT

J: TRBJ1-2
size: -
D: TRBD1
V: TRBV18
CDR3: CASSPGSPTGAEGYTF
DNA: TGTGCCAGCTCACCAGGATCCCCCACAGGGGCTGAAGGCTACACCTTC

J: TRBJ1-1
size: -
D: -
V: TRBV2
CDR3: CASRAGEGTEAFF
DNA: TGTGCCAGCAGGGCAGGGGAGGGCACTGAAGCTTTCTTT

J: TRBJ2-7
size: once
D: -
V: TRBV7-9
CDR3: CASSLAGGLYF
DNA: TGTGCCAGCAGCTTAGCGGGGGGGCTGTACTTC

J: TRBJ2-5
size: -
D: -
V: TRBV2
CDR3: CASRWGEDPRETQYF
DNA: TGTGCCAGCAGGTGGGGGGAGGACCCTAGGGAGACCCAGTACTTC

J: TRBJ2-1
size: once
D: -
V: TRBV7-2
CDR3: CASSSQRGVSYNEQFF
DNA: TGTGCCAGCAGCTCGCAGAGGGGAGTCTCCTACAATGAGCAGTTCTTC

J: TRBJ2-1
size: -
D: -
V: TRBV18
CDR3: CASSPGNRYNDQQFF
DNA: TGTGCCAGCTCACCAGGGAACAGATACAATGATCAGCAGTTCTTC

J: TRBJ2-1
size: -
D: TRBD1
V: TRBV28
CDR3: CASSFSGQGPNEQFF
DNA: TGTGCCAGCAGTTTTTCGGGACAGGGCCCCAATGAGCAGTTCTTC

J: TRBJ1-6
size: -
D: -
V: TRBV27
CDR3: CASSLLLQRDSPLHF
DNA: TGTGCCAGCAGTTTGCTACTACAACGGGATTCACCCCTCCACTTT

J: TRBJ1-5
size: -
D: TRBD1
V: TRBV30
CDR3: CAWSTRGQGLSAYNQPQHF
DNA: TGTGCCTGGAGTACTCGGGGACAGGGTCTTTCGGCCTACAATCAGCCCCAGCATTTT

J: TRBJ2-5
size: -
D: -
V: TRBV15
CDR3: CATSREGGKETQYF
DNA: TGTGCCACCAGCAGAGAGGGGGGTAAGGAGACCCAGTACTTC

J: TRBJ2-1
size: -
D: TRBD2
V: TRBV28
CDR3: CASISGGAHNEQFF
DNA: TGTGCCAGCATTAGCGGGGGGGCCCACAATGAGCAGTTCTTC

J: TRBJ2-3
size: -
D: -
V: TRBV29-1
CDR3: CSGWGSGDTQYF
DNA: TGCAGCGGCTGGGGTAGTGGAGATACGCAGTATTTT

J: TRBJ2-7
size: -
D: -
V: TRBV20-1
CDR3: CSAWDGYEQYF
DNA: TGCAGTGCTTGGGACGGCTACGAGCAGTACTTC

J: TRBJ1-5
size: once
D: -
V: TRBV6-1
CDR3: CASSKGDGGNQPQHF
DNA: TGTGCCAGCAGTAAAGGGGACGGCGGAAATCAGCCCCAGCATTTT

J: TRBJ2-2
size: -
D: TRBD2
V: TRBV7-2
CDR3: CASANRGAGAPGELFF
DNA: TGTGCCAGCGCCAATCGAGGAGCGGGAGCTCCCGGGGAGCTGTTTTTT

J: TRBJ2-3
size: -
D: TRBD2
V: TRBV5-1
CDR3: CASSLVLAGNTDTQYF
DNA: TGCGCCAGCAGCTTAGTGCTAGCGGGGAACACAGATACGCAGTATTTT

J: TRBJ1-2
size: -
D: TRBD1
V: TRBV10-1
CDR3: CANLRGRNYGYTF
DNA: TGCGCCAACCTGAGGGGGCGGAACTATGGCTACACCTTC

J: TRBJ2-1
size: -
D: TRBD2
V: TRBV7-2
CDR3: CASSRLAGPYNEQFF
DNA: TGTGCCAGCAGTCGCCTAGCGGGTCCATACAATGAGCAGTTCTTC

J: TRBJ2-1
size: -
D: TRBD1
V: TRBV19
CDR3: CASRVTGAYNEQFF
DNA: TGTGCCAGTAGGGTGACAGGGGCCTACAATGAGCAGTTCTTC

J: TRBJ2-2
size: once
D: -
V: TRBV27
CDR3: CASTGVSTGELFF
DNA: TGTGCCAGCACTGGCGTCAGTACCGGGGAGCTGTTTTTT

J: TRBJ2-5
size: -
D: -
V: TRBV5-4
CDR3: CASSISQETQYF
DNA: TGTGCCAGCAGCATTTCCCAAGAGACCCAGTACTTC

J: TRBJ2-1
size: -
D: TRBD1
V: TRBV5-4
CDR3: CASSPGGQGVSEQFF
DNA: TGTGCCAGCAGCCCGGGCGGACAGGGGGTAAGCGAGCAGTTCTTC

J: TRBJ1-5
size: -
D: -
V: TRBV6-5
CDR3: CASSYGTFYHQPQHF
DNA: TGTGCCAGCAGTTACGGGACCTTTTATCACCAGCCCCAGCATTTT

J: TRBJ2-1
size: -
D: TRBD2
V: TRBV7-9
CDR3: CASSLVVLAGGSSYNEQFF
DNA: TGTGCCAGCAGCTTAGTCGTCCTAGCGGGGGGATCCTCCTACAATGAGCAGTTCTTC